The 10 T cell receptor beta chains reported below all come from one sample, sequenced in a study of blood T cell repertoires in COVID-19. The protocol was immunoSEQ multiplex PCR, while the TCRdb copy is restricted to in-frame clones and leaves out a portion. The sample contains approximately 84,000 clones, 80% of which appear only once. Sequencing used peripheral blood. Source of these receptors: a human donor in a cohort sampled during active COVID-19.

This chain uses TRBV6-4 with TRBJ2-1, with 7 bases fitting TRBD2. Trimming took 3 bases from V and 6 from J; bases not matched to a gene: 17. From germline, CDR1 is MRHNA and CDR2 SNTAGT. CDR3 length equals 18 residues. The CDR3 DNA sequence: TGTGCCAGCAGTGAAGCAGGGACCAGTGGCGGGAGATGCAATGAGCAGTTCTTC. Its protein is CASSEAGTSGGRCNEQFF.

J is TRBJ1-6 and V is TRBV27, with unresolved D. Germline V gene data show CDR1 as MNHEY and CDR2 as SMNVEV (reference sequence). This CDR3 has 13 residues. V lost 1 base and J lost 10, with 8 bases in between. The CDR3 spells CASSLFRESPLHF. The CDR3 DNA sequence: TGTGCCAGCAGTTTATTTCGAGAATCACCCCTCCACTTT.

The CDR3 is CASSLEGGSGYTF. The CDR3 DNA reads TGTGCCAGCAGCTTAGAGGGGGGGTCTGGCTACACCTTC. The genes are TRBV7-9 and TRBJ1-2, with a possible D match to TRBD1 (6 bases). This CDR3 has 13 residues. Trimming took 1 base from V and 7 from J, leaving 10 bases between them. The germline V gene has CDR1 SEHNR and CDR2 FQNEAQ (reference sequence).

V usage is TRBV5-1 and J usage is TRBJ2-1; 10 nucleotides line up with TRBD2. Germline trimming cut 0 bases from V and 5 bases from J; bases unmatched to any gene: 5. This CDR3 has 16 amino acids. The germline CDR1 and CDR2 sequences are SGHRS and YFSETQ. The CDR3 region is CASSLGSSGGNNEQFF. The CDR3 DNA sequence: TGCGCCAGCAGCTTGGGATCTAGCGGGGGCAACAATGAGCAGTTCTTC.

As DNA, the CDR3 is TGTGCCAGCTCATTTGACAGAGGAAGGGAGACCCAGTACTTC. Protein sequence: CASSFDRGRETQYF. This sequence joins TRBV18 and TRBJ2-5; the D gene is possibly TRBD1 (5 bases). CDR1 and CDR2 from the germline V gene are KGHSH and LQKENI. The V gene lost 5 bases and the J gene lost 5 bases, with 15 bases spanning the gap. The CDR3 is 14 residues long.

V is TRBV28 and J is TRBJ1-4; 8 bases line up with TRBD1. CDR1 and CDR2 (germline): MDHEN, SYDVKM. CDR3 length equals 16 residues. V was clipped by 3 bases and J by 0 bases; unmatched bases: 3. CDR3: CASSLLQGATNEKLFF. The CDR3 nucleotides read TGTGCCAGCAGTTTGTTACAGGGGGCAACTAATGAAAAACTGTTTTTT.

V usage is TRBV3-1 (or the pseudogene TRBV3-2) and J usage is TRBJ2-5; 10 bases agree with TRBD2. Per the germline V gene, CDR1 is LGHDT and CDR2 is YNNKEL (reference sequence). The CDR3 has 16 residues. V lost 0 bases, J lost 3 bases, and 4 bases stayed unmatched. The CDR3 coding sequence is TGTGCCAGCAGCCAAGACGGGACTAGCGACAAAGAGACCCAGTACTTC. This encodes CASSQDGTSDKETQYF.

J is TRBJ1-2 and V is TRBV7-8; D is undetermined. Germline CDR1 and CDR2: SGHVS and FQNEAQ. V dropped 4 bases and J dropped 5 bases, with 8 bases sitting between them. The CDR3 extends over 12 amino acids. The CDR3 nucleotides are TGTGCCAGCAGCTCTGTACTGTATGGCTACACCTTC. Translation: CASSSVLYGYTF.

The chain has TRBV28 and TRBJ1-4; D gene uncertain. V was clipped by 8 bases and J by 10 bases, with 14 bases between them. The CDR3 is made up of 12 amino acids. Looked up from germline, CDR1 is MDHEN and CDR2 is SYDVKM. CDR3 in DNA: TGTGCCAGCGGCGGGCTACGGGGAAAACTGTTTTTT. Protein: CASGGLRGKLFF.

For the CDR3, the DNA is TGTGCCAGCAGTGACAGACAGGGGGGAAACACCATATATTTT. It codes for CASSDRQGGNTIYF. The chain has TRBV6-1 and TRBJ1-3; 8 nucleotides match TRBD1. CDR3 length equals 14 residues. Germline trimming cut 3 bases from V and 4 bases from J; bases unmatched to any gene: 2. Germline V gene sequence: CDR1 MNHNS, CDR2 SASEGT.